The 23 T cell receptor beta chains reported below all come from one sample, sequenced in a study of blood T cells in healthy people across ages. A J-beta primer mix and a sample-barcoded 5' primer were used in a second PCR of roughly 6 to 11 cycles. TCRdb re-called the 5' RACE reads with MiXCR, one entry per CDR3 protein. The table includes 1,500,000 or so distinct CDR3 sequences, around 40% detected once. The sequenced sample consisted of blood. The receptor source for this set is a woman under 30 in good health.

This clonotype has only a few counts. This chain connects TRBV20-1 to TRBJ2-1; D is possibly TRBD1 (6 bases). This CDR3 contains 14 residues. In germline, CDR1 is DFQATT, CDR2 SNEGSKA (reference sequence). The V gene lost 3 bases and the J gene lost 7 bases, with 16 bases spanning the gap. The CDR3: CSASRPRGINEQFF. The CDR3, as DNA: TGCAGTGCTAGTCGGCCAAGGGGGATAAATGAGCAGTTCTTC.

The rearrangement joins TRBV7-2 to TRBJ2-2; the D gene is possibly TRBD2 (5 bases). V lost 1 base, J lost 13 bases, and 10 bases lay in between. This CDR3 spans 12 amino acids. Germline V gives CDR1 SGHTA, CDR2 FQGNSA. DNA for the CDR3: TGTGCCAGCAGCTTAGAGCGGAGAGGGCTGTTTTTT. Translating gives CASSLERRGLFF. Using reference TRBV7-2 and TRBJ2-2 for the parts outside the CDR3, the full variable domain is GAGVSQSPSNKVTEKGKDVELRCDPISGHTALYWYRQSLGQGLEFLIYFQGNSAPDKSGLPSDRFSAERTGGSVSTLTIQRTQQEDSAVYLCASSLERRGLFFGEGSRLTVL.

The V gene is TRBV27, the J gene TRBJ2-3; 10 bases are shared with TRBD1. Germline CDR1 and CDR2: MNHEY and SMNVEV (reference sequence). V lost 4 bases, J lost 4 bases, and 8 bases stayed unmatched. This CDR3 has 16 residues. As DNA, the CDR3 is TGTGCCAGCAGTTCAACCGGGACAGGGGTAGCAGATACGCAGTATTTT. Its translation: CASSSTGTGVADTQYF.

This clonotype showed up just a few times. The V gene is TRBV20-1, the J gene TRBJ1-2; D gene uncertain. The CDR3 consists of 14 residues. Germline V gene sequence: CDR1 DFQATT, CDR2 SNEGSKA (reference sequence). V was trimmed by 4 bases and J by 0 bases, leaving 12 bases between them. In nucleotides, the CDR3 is TGCAGTGCTACGGACCCCACCGCTAACTATGGCTACACCTTC. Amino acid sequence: CSATDPTANYGYTF.

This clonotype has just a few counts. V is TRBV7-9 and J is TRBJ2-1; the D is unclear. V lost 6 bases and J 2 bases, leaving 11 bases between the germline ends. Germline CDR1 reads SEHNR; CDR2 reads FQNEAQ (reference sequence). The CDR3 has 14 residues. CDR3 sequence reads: CASSQLTTYNEQFF. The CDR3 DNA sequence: TGTGCCAGCAGTCAGCTAACTACCTACAATGAGCAGTTCTTC.

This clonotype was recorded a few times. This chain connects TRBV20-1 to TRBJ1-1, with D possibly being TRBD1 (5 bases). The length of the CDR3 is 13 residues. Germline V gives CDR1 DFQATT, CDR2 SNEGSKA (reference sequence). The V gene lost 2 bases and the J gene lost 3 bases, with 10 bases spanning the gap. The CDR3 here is CSARPGGYTEAFF. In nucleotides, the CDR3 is TGCAGTGCTAGACCTGGGGGGTACACTGAAGCTTTCTTT.

CDR3 sequence (DNA): TGCAGTGCTGGGGACGGAATTAATGAAAAACTGTTTTTT. Its translation is CSAGDGINEKLFF. The chain combines TRBV20-1 with TRBJ1-4; D possibly corresponds to TRBD1 (5 bases). CDR3 length: 13 residues. Trimming removed 5 bases at V and 4 bases at J, with 11 bases between. Germline-derived CDR1 and CDR2 are DFQATT and SNEGSKA (reference sequence).

CDR3 bases: TGTGCCAGCAGCGTAGCTGCTTACTCCTCCTCCTACGAGCAGTACTTC. Protein product: CASSVAAYSSSYEQYF. The chain uses TRBV9 and TRBJ2-7; D is ambiguous. CDR1 is SGDLS, CDR2 YYNGEE, per germline. The CDR3 is 16 amino acids. Trimming took 0 bases from V and 0 from J, leaving 13 bases between them.

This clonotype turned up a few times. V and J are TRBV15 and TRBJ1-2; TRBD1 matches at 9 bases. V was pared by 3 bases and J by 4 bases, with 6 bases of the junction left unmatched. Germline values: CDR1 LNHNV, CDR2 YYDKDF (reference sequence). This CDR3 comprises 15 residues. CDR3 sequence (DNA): TGTGCCACCAGCAGGGACAGGGGTTCAGGCTATGGCTACACCTTC. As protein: CATSRDRGSGYGYTF.

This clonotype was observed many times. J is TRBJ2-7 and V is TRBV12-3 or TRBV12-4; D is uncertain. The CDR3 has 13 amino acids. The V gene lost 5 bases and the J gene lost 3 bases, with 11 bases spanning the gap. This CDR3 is CASSQGPSYEQYF. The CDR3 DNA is TGTGCCAGCAGTCAAGGGCCGAGCTACGAGCAGTACTTC.

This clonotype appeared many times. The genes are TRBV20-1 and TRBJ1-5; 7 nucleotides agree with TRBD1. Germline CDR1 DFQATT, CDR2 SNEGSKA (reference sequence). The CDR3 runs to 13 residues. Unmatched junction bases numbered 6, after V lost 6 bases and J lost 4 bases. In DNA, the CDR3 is TGCAGTGCCGGGGGACAGTCAAATCAGCCCCAGCATTTT. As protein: CSAGGQSNQPQHF.

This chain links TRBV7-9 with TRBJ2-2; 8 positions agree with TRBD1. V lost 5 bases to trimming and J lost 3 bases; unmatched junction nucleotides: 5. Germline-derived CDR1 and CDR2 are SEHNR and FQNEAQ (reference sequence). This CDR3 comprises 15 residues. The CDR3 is CASSRRTGHTGELFF. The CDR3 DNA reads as TGTGCCAGCAGCAGGAGGACAGGGCACACCGGGGAGCTGTTTTTT.

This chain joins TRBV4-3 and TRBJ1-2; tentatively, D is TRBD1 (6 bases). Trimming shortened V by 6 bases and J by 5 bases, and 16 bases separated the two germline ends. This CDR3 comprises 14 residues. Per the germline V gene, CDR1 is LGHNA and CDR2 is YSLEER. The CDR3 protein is CASSRGTYAYGYTF. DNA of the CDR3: TGCGCCAGCAGTCGCGGGACATACGCTTATGGCTACACCTTC.

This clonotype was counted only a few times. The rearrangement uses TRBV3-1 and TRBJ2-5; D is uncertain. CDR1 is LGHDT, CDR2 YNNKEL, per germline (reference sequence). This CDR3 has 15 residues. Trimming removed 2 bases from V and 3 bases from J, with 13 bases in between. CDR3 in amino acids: CASSQWNSREETQYF. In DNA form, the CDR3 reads TGTGCCAGCAGCCAATGGAACAGTCGAGAAGAGACCCAGTACTTC.

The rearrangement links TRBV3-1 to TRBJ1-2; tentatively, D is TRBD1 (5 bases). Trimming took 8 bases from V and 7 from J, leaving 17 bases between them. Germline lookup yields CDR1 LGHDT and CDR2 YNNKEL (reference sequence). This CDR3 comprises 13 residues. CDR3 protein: CASGGHRQGGYTF. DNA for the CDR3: TGTGCCAGCGGCGGGCATCGCCAGGGTGGCTACACCTTC.

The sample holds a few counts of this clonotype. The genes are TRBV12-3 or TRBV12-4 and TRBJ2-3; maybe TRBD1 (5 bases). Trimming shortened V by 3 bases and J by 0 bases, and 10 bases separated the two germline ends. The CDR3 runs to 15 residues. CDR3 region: CASSLTVSSTDTQYF. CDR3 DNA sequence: TGTGCCAGCAGTTTGACAGTTTCTAGCACAGATACGCAGTATTTT.

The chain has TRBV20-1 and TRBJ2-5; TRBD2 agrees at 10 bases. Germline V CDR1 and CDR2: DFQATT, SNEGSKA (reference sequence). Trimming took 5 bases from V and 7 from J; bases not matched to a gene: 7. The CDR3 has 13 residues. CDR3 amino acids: CSADLAGGRTQYF. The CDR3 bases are TGCAGTGCTGATTTAGCGGGGGGAAGGACCCAGTACTTC.

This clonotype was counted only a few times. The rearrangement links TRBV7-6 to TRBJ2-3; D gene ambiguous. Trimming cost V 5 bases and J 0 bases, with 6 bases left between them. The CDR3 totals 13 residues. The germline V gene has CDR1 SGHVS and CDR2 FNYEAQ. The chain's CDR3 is CASSVFSTDTQYF. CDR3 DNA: TGTGCCAGCAGCGTGTTTAGCACAGATACGCAGTATTTT.

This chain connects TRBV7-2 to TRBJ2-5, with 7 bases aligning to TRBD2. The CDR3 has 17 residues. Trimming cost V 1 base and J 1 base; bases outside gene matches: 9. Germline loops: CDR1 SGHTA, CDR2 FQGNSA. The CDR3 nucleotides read TGTGCCAGCAGCTTAGTGTCAGGAGCGGGGAGCCAAGAGACCCAGTACTTC. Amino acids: CASSLVSGAGSQETQYF.

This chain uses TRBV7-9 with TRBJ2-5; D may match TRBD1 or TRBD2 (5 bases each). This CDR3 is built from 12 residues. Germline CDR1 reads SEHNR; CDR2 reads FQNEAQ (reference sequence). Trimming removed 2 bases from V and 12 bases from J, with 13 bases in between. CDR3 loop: CASSLPRGREYF. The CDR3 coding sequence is TGTGCCAGCAGCTTACCACGGGGCCGCGAGTACTTC.

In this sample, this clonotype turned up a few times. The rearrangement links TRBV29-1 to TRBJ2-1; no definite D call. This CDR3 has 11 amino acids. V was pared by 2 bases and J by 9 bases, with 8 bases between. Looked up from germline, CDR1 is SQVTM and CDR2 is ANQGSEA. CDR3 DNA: TGCAGCGTTGAACCAGACGGTGAGCAGTTCTTC. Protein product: CSVEPDGEQFF.

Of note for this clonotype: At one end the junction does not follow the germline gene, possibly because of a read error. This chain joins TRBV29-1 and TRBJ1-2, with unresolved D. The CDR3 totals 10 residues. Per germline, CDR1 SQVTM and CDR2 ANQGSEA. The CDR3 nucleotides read TGCAGCGTCGAGAGGGATGGCCACACCTTC. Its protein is CSVERDGHTF.

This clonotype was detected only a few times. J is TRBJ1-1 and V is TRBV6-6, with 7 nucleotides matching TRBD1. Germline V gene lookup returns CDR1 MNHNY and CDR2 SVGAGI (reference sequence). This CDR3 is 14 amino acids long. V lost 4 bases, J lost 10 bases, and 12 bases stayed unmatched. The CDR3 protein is CASSSLIDRAGAFF. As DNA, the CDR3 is TGTGCCAGCAGTTCGTTAATCGACAGGGCGGGAGCTTTCTTT.